These T cell receptor beta chains were read from a single sample in a study of T-cell memory formation after mild COVID-19. TCRdb re-derived calls from the 5' RACE reads in MiXCR, one entry per CDR3 protein. Altogether approximately 300,000 distinct CDR3 sequences are present, approximately 16% being singletons, with the ten largest covering over 20%. The sequenced sample was PBMCs or a T cell subset sorted from them (not recorded which). These receptors all come from a man between 18 and 29 years old who had mild COVID-19 (a few samples of this study predate the infection). Cell type and time point are not known. Each CDR3 is given with its conserved first and last residue. D genes are given only for firm matches. A row's size may be missing; if present it is once, few, many or a size class.

CDR3 length	D gene	clone size	V gene	J gene	CDR3 protein	CDR3 DNA
13	-	few	TRBV2	TRBJ1-6	CASSVVVNSPLHF	TGTGCCAGCAGTGTGGTTGTTAATTCACCCCTCCACTTT
11	-	many	TRBV12-3/TRBV12-4	TRBJ1-1	CASTSSLEAFF	TGTGCCAGCACCTCCAGTCTGGAAGCTTTCTTT
13	-	-	TRBV15	TRBJ2-3	CATSDRLIDTQYF	TGTGCCACCAGCGACCGCTTGATAGATACGCAGTATTTT
16	TRBD2	many	TRBV12-5	TRBJ2-3	CASGPSAGGLTDTQYF	TGTGCTAGTGGTCCGTCAGCGGGGGGACTCACAGATACGCAGTATTTT
15	TRBD1	-	TRBV5-1	TRBJ2-3	CASSLGQASTDTQYF	TGCGCCAGCAGCCTAGGACAGGCCAGCACAGATACGCAGTATTTT
12	-	many	TRBV12-3/TRBV12-4	TRBJ2-7	CASKWVTGEQYF	TGTGCCAGCAAGTGGGTAACGGGCGAGCAGTACTTC
15	-	-	TRBV6-1	TRBJ2-3	CASSDGQAHTDTQYF	TGTGCCAGCAGTGACGGGCAGGCCCACACAGATACGCAGTATTTT
15	-	-	TRBV5-1	TRBJ2-3	CASSLDAGATDTQYF	TGCGCCAGCAGCTTGGACGCGGGGGCCACAGATACGCAGTATTTT
15	TRBD2	many	TRBV6-5	TRBJ2-3	CASSYLGLGGDTQYF	TGTGCCAGCAGTTACTTGGGACTAGGGGGAGATACGCAGTATTTT
12	-	once	TRBV19	TRBJ2-7	CASSTLDYEQYF	TGTGCCAGTAGTACACTAGACTACGAGCAGTACTTC
16	-	few	TRBV6-5	TRBJ2-3	CASSYAAGANLDTQYF	TGTGCCAGCAGTTACGCGGCGGGGGCGAACTTAGATACGCAGTATTTT
14	-	-	TRBV7-9	TRBJ2-4	CASSPDPGGLIQYF	TGTGCCAGCAGCCCCGATCCGGGGGGCCTCATTCAGTACTTC
14	-	-	TRBV5-1	TRBJ1-1	CASSLESENTEAFF	TGCGCCAGCAGCTTGGAGTCAGAGAACACTGAAGCTTTCTTT
14	TRBD1	few	TRBV12-3/TRBV12-4	TRBJ1-2	CASLPGQEVYGYTF	TGTGCCAGCCTTCCGGGACAGGAGGTCTATGGCTACACCTTC
12	TRBD1	few	TRBV20-1	TRBJ2-1	CSARRQGYEQFF	TGCAGTGCTAGACGACAGGGGTATGAGCAGTTCTTC
16	-	-	TRBV25-1	TRBJ1-2	CASSDGGPLAIYGYTF	TGTGCCAGCAGTGATGGAGGGCCCCTCGCGATTTATGGCTACACCTTC
14	-	few	TRBV18	TRBJ2-3	CASSSTRGTDTQYF	TGTGCCAGCTCTTCAACCCGGGGCACAGATACGCAGTATTTT